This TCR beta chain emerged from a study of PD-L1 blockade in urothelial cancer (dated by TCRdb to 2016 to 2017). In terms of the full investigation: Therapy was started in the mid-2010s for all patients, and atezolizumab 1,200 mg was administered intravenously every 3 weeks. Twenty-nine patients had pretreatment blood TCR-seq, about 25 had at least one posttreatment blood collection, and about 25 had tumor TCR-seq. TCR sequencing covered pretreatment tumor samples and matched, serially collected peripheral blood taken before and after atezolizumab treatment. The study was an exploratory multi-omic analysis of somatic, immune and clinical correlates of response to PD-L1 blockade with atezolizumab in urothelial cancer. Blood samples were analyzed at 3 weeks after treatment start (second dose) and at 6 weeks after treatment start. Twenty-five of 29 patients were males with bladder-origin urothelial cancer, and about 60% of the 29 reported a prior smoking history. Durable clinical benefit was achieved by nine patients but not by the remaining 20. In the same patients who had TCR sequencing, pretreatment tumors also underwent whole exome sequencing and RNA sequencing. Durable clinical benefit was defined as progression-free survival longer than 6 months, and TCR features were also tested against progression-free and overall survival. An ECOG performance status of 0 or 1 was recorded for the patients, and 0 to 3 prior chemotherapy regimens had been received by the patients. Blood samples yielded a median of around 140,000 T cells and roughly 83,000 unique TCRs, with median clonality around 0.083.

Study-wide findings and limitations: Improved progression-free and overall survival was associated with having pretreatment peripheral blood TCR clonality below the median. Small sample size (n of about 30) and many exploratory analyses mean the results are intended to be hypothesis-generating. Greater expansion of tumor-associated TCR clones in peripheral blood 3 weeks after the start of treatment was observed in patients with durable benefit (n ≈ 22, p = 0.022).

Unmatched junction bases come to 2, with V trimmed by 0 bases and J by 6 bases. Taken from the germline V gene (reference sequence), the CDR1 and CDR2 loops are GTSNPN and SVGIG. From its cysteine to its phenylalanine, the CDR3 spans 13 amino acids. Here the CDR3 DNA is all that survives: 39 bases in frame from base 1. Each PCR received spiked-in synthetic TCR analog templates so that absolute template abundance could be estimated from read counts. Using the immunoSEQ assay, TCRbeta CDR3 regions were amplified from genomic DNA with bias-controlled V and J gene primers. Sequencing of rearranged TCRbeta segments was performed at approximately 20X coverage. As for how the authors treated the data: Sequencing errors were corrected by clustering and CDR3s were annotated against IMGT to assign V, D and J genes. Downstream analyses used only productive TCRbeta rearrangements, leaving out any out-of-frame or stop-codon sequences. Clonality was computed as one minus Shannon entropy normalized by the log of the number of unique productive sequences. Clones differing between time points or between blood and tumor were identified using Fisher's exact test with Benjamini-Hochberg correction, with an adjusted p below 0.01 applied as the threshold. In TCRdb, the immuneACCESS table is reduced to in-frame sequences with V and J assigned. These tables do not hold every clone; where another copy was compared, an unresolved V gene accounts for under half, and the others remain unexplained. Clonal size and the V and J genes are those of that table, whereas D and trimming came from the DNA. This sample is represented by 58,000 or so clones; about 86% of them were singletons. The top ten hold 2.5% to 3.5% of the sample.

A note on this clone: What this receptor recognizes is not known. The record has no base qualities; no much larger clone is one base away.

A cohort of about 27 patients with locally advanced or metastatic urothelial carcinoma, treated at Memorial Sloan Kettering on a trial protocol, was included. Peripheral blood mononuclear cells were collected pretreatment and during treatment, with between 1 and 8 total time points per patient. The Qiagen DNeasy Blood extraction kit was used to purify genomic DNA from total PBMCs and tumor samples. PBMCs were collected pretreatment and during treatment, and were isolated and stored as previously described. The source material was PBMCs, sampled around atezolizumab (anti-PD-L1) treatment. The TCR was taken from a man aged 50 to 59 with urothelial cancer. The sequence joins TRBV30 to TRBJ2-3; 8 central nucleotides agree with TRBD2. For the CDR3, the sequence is CAWSVGTRDTQYF. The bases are TGTGCCTGGAGTGTAGGGACTAGGGATACGCAGTATTTT.